This TCR beta chain is from a study of radiotherapy plus CTLA-4 blockade in lung cancer. V was clipped by 1 base and J by 4 bases, with 16 bases between them. The CDR3 is 17 amino acids. Germline values: CDR1 SGHVS, CDR2 FQNEAQ. Repertoires were generated with immunoSEQ multiplex PCR, while TCRdb's copy carries only in-frame clones and drops some. This table holds roughly 77,000 clones, less than 85% found once. With respect to this clone: Antigen: not known.

Findings of the study overall: Strongest reported response predictors: early blood clone changes and post-radiation interferon-beta. Radiotherapy with ipilimumab was followed by blood expansion of tumor-derived clones.

Sequencing was performed on peripheral blood, taken from a patient treated with radiotherapy plus ipilimumab. The chain carries TRBV7-8 and TRBJ1-4, with D maybe TRBD1 (5 bases). The clonotype was recovered from a human donor with non-small cell lung cancer whose response to radiotherapy plus ipilimumab could not be evaluated. The CDR3 DNA reads as TGTGCCAGCAGCTTAGTAAGGGGACTATACAGTAATGAAAAACTGTTTTTT. Residues: CASSLVRGLYSNEKLFF.